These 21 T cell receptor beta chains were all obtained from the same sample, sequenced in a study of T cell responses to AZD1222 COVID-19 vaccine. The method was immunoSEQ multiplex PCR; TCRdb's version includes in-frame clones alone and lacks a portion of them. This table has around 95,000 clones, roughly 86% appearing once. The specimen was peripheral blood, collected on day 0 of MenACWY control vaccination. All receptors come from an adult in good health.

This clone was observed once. The CDR3 loop reads CASKTGAGSYEQYF. CDR3 nucleotide sequence: TGTGCCAGTAAGACAGGGGCCGGATCCTACGAGCAGTACTTC. The rearrangement uses TRBV19 and TRBJ2-7, with TRBD1 identical over 8 bases. The CDR3 consists of 14 residues. J lost 1 base, V lost 7 bases, and 6 bases had no gene match. CDR1 LNHDA and CDR2 SQIVND come from the germline V gene (reference sequence).

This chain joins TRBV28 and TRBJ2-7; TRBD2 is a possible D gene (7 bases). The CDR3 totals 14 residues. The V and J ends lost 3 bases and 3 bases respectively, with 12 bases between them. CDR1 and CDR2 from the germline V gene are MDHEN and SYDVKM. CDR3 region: CASSFRGGVYEQYF. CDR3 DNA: TGTGCCAGCAGTTTTAGGGGGGGAGTCTACGAGCAGTACTTC.

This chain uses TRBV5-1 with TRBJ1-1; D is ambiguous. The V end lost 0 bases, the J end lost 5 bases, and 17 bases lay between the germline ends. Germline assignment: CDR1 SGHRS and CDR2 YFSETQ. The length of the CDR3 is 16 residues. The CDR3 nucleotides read TGCGCCAGCAGCTTGGCCGAGATTAGGGCGGGGACTGAAGCTTTCTTT. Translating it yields CASSLAEIRAGTEAFF.

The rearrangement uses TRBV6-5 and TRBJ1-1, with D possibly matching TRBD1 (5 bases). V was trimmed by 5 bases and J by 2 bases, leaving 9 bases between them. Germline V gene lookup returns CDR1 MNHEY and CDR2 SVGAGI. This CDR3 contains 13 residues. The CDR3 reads CASSKGRNTEAFF. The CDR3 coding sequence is TGTGCCAGCAGTAAGGGGAGAAACACTGAAGCTTTCTTT.

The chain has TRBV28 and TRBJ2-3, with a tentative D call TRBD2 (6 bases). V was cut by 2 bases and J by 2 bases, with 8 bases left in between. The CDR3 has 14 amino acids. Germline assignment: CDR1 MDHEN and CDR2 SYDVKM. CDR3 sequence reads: CASSLASDTDTQYF. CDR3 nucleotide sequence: TGTGCCAGCAGTTTAGCTAGCGACACAGATACGCAGTATTTT. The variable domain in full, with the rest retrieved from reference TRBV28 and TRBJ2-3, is DVKVTQSSRYLVKRTGEKVFLECVQDMDHENMFWYRQDPGLGLRLIYFSYDVKMKEKGDIPEGYSVSREKKERFSLILESASTNQTSMYLCASSLASDTDTQYFGPGTRLTVL.

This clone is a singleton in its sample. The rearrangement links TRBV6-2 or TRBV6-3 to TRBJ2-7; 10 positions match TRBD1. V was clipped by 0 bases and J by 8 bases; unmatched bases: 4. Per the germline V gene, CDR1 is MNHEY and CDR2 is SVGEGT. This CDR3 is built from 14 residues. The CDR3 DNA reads TGTGCCAGCAGTTACTCCCGGGACAGGGGCCAGCAGTACTTC. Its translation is CASSYSRDRGQQYF.

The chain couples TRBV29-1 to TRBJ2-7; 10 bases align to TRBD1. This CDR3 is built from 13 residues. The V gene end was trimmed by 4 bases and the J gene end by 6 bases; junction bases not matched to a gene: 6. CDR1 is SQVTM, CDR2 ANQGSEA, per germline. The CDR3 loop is CSVGMTGGFEQYF. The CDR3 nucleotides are TGCAGCGTTGGGATGACAGGGGGCTTCGAGCAGTACTTC.

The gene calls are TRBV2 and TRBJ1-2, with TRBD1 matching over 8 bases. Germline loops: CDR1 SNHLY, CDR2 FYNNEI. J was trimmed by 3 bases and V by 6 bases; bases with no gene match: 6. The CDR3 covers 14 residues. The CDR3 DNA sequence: TGTGCCAGCAGAGCCGGGACAGGCGACTATGGCTACACCTTC. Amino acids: CASRAGTGDYGYTF.

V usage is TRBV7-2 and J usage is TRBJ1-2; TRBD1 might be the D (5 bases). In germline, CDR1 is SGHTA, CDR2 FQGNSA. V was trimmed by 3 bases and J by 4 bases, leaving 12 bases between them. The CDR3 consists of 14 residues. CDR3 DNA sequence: TGTGCCAGCAGCTTCCGGCAGGGAGGCTATGGCTACACCTTC. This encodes CASSFRQGGYGYTF.

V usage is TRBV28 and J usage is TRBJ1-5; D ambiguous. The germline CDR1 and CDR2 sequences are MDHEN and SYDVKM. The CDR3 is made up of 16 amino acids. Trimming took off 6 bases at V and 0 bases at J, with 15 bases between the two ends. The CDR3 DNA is TGTGCCAGCAGCTTCCCCCGAACGGGTAGCAATCAGCCCCAGCATTTT. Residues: CASSFPRTGSNQPQHF.

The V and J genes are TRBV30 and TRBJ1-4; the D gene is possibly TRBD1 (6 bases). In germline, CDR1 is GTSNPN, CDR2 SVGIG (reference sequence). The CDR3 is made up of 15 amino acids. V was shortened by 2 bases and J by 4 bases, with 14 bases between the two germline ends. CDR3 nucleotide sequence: TGTGCCTGGAGTTTGACCAGACAGGTTAATGAAAAACTGTTTTTT. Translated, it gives CAWSLTRQVNEKLFF.

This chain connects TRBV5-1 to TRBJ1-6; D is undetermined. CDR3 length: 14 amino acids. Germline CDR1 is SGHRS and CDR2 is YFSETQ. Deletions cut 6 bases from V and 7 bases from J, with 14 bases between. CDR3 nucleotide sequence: TGCGCCAGCACCCTGACTGGACTCAATTCACCCCTCCACTTT. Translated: CASTLTGLNSPLHF. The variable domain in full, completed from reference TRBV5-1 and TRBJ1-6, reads KAGVTQTPRYLIKTRGQQVTLSCSPISGHRSVSWYQQTPGQGLQFLFEYFSETQRNKGNFPGRFSGRQFSNSRSEMNVSTLELGDSALYLCASTLTGLNSPLHFGNGTRLTVT.

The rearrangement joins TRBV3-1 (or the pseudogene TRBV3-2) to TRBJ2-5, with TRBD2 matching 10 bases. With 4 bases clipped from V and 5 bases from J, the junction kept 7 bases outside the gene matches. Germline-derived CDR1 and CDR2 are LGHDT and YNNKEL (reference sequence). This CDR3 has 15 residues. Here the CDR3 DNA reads TGTGCCAGCAGCCCCCCCCTAGCGGGGGCGGAGACCCAGTACTTC. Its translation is CASSPPLAGAETQYF.

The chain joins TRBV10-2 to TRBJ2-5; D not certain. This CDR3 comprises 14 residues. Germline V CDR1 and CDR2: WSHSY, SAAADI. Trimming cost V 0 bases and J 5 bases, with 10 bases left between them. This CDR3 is CASSESGYSETQYF. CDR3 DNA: TGCGCCAGCAGTGAGTCGGGCTATTCGGAGACCCAGTACTTC.

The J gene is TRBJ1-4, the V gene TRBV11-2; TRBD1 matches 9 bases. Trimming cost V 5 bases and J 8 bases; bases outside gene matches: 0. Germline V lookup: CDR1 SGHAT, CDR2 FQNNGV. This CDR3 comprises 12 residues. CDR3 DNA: TGTGCCAGCAGCGGACAGGGGGAAAAACTGTTTTTT. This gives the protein CASSGQGEKLFF.

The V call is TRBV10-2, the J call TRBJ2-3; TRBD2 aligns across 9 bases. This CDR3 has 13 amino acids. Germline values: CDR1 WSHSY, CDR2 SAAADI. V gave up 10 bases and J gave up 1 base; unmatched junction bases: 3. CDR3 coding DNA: TGCGCCACCGCGGGGGGGGGCACAGATACGCAGTATTTT. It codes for CATAGGGTDTQYF.

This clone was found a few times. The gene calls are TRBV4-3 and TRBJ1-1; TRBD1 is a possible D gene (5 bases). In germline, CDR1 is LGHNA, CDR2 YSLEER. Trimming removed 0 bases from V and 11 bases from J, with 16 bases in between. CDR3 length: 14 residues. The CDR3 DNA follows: TGCGCCAGCAGCCAAGAGAACACGGGGCGGACTGCTTTCTTT. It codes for CASSQENTGRTAFF.

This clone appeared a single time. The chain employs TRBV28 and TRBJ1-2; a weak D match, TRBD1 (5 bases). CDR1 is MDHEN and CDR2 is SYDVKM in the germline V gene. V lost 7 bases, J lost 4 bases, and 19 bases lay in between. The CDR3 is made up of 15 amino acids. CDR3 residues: CASTLGGASSYGYTF. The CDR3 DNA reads TGTGCCAGCACCCTGGGGGGAGCCTCGAGCTATGGCTACACCTTC.

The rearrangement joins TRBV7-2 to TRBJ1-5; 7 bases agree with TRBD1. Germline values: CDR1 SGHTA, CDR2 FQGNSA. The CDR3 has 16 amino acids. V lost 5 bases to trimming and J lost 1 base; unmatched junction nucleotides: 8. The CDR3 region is CASSPDAGGSNQPQHF. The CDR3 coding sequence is TGTGCCAGCAGCCCCGATGCAGGGGGGAGCAATCAGCCCCAGCATTTT.

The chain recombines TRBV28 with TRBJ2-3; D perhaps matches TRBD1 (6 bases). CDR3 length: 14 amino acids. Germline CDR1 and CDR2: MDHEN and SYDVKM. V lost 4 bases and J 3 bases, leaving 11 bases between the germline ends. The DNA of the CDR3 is TGTGCCAGCAGTTGGTCTAGGGGGACAGATACGCAGTATTTT. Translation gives CASSWSRGTDTQYF.

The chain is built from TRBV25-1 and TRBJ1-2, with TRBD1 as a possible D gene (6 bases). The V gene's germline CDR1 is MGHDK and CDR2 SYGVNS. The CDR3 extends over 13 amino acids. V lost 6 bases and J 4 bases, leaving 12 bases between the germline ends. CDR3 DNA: TGTGCCAGCAGCGGAACAGGGATCTATGGCTACACCTTC. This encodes CASSGTGIYGYTF.